This T cell receptor beta chain stems from a study of identical twins (TCRdb year 2016). Broadly, across the study: To test whether fetal clonotypes persist, this study deep-sequenced TCR alpha and beta repertoires from monozygotic twins, from unrelated adults of various ages, and from cord blood. Replicate twin experiments were performed at different times using different library preparation protocols to rule out contamination.

The library came from 5' RACE. Reads for this sample came from an Illumina HiSeq 2000. Template switching introduced a universal primer binding site; the final cDNA contained a unique molecular identifier, enabling accurate counting of TCR cDNA molecules. Specific primers in the conserved constant-segment region were used to synthesize first-strand cDNA for TCR alpha and beta chains. To control for contamination, each cDNA library was double barcoded with a SMART-Mk sample barcode plus Illumina barcodes. TruSeq adapter sequences and Illumina sample barcodes were added in two successive PCR steps. The Illumina HiSeq platform was used with custom primers to sequence TCR alpha and beta cDNA libraries. On the study's bioinformatics: Raw reads were processed with MiGEC to extract unique molecular identifiers, and MiXCR was used to determine CDR3 positions. For each individual, recombination models were inferred using an EM algorithm with the repgenHMM and IGoR tools. The tcR package in R was used for shared clonotype analysis, with sharing normalized by the product of cloneset sizes. Out-of-frame nonproductive sequences were analyzed to study raw recombination free of thymic and clonal selection effects. The public reads were reprocessed in TCRdb via fastp at Q25 and MiXCR, keeping in-frame beta chains. Rows matching on CDR3 protein sequence are summarized as one entry with the most common DNA and genes. Clone size and V and J calls follow TCRdb, not the original study. The sample yields around 1.7 million distinct CDR3 sequences; around a third were counted once. Of the sample, 0.25% to 0.3% falls within the top ten clones.

Every donor was a healthy Caucasian. CDR1 and CDR2, per the germline V gene (reference sequence), are LGHDT and YNNKEL. The CDR3 holds 15 amino acids from the cysteine to the phenylalanine. The retained sequence is limited to the CDR3, 45 bases, with the frame set at the first base. The junction shows trimming of 1 base on V and 1 base on J, plus 11 bases between the germline ends. As to this clonotype: The antigen this receptor binds is unknown. One base away there is no much larger clone; base qualities are not given.

Overall study outcomes, separate from this receptor: In monozygotic twins, out-of-frame TCR alpha sharing was systematically underestimated by recombination models, although the models agreed with sharing between unrelated individuals. Because the same donors could not be followed over many years, the conclusions relied on cross-sectional statistical analysis. Abundant cord blood beta clonotypes carried fewer insertions; young adult naive repertoires showed a weaker similar trend, while memory repertoires showed none. Out-of-frame TCR alpha sequences shared between twins showed an excess of low generation-probability sequences compared with coincidental sharing between unrelated individuals. Zero-insertion analyses could be partly confounded by invariant T cells such as MAIT and iNKT, though diverse VJ usage argued against such confounding for most clonotypes. A weaker excess of twin sharing was found in beta out-of-frame sequences because the signal-to-noise ratio was lowered by fewer shared sequences.

The clonotype originates from a newborn girl in good health. The chain couples TRBV3-1 to TRBJ2-7, with no D gene named confidently. The sample comprised cord blood. The CDR3 has the sequence CASSQAGRLSYEQYF. The DNA is TGTGCCAGCAGCCAAGCCGGACGGCTGTCCTACGAGCAGTACTTC.